The rows below give T cell receptor beta chains drawn from one sample of a study of cytotoxic CD8 clonotypes in ibrutinib-treated CLL. Data came from immunoSEQ multiplex PCR; TCRdb stores just in-frame clones and leaves some out. Among roughly 300,000 clones listed, 65% to 85% were seen once. The material was PBMCs, obtained at disease progression, from a patient treated with ibrutinib. These receptors came from a human donor with chronic lymphocytic leukemia. Both conserved end residues are part of each CDR3. D genes are given only for firm matches. Where a row states a size, it is once, few, many or the class of an expanded clone; other rows omit it.

v_call	d_call	clone_size	j_call	cdr3_nt	cdr3_aa
TRBV6-6	.	.	TRBJ1-6	TGTGCCAGCAGTTACTCGATGGGGGGGAATTCACCCCTCCACTTT	CASSYSMGGNSPLHF
TRBV29-1	TRBD1	.	TRBJ2-7	TGCAGCGTGAATAACAGGGGACACGAGCAGTACTTC	CSVNNRGHEQYF
TRBV9	TRBD1	.	TRBJ2-3	TGTGCCAGCAGCGTACCGACCGGGACAGGGAGTGTCGATACGCAGTATTTT	CASSVPTGTGSVDTQYF
TRBV19	.	.	TRBJ2-2	TGTGCCAGTAGTATCTGGGCCGGGGAGCTGTTTTTT	CASSIWAGELFF
TRBV25-1	TRBD2	.	TRBJ2-7	TGTGCCAGCAGTGAGGGACTAGCGGGAGGGCCTGTTCGAGAGCAGTACTTC	CASSEGLAGGPVREQYF
TRBV6-5	TRBD1	few	TRBJ2-2	TGTGCGACAGGGGGTGCCGGGGAGCTGTTTTTT	CATGGAGELFF
TRBV5-1	.	.	TRBJ2-2	TGCGCCAGCAGCTTGGTAGGGAAATACACCGGGGAGCTGTTTTTT	CASSLVGKYTGELFF
TRBV19	TRBD2	.	TRBJ2-7	TGTGCCAGTAGTATAACGGGACTAACCTACGAGCAGTACTTC	CASSITGLTYEQYF
TRBV20-1	.	.	TRBJ2-7	TGCAGTGCGGTGGGATCCTTGGAGCAGTACTTC	CSAVGSLEQYF
TRBV5-1	.	once	TRBJ2-5	TGCGCCAGCAGCTTGGGAGGGGTACAGACCCAGTACTTC	CASSLGGVQTQYF
TRBV6-5	TRBD2	.	TRBJ2-7	TGTGCCAGCAGTTACGCTAGCGGGGGGCCAAAGCAGTACTTC	CASSYASGGPKQYF
TRBV27	.	.	TRBJ1-2	TGTGCCAGCAGTTACGCTAAAGGGGTCAAATATGGCTACACCTTC	CASSYAKGVKYGYTF
TRBV2	.	.	TRBJ1-4	TGTGCCAGCAGTGCCACTCATCAAGGGGCTAATGAAAAACTGTTTTTT	CASSATHQGANEKLFF
TRBV29-1	.	.	TRBJ2-5	TGCAGCGTTGAACCGCGTTACCAAGAGACCCAGTACTTC	CSVEPRYQETQYF
TRBV7-3	TRBD2	.	TRBJ2-1	TGTGCCAGCAGCTTATCTAGCGGGGGGGCCCCTTACAATGAGCAGTTCTTC	CASSLSSGGAPYNEQFF
TRBV5-1	.	.	TRBJ1-2	TGCGCCAGCAGCTTGAGCAGGGATGCTGGCTACACCTTC	CASSLSRDAGYTF
TRBV19	.	few	TRBJ2-2	TGTGCCAGTAGTACCCTCGCCGGGGAGCTGTTTTTT	CASSTLAGELFF
TRBV7-2	TRBD2	.	TRBJ2-5	TGTGCCAGCAGCACCTCTAGCGGGGGGCCGAGAGGCCAAGAGACCCAGTACTTC	CASSTSSGGPRGQETQYF
TRBV9	.	.	TRBJ2-5	TGTGCCAGCAGCGTAGTGGTGGGAGCTCGAGAGACCCAGTACTTC	CASSVVVGARETQYF
TRBV27	.	.	TRBJ1-5	TGTGCCAGCAGTTTATGGGGGGCAGGACAGCCCCAGCATTTT	CASSLWGAGQPQHF
TRBV5-6	.	.	TRBJ1-6	TGTGCCAGCAGCCCCATCCTCGGCTCACCCCTCCACTTT	CASSPILGSPLHF
TRBV10-3	.	.	TRBJ2-3	TGTGCCATCAGTGATAGTATACGGGGGAGCACAGATACGCAGTATTTT	CAISDSIRGSTDTQYF
TRBV29-1	TRBD1	.	TRBJ1-1	TGCAGCGTCGACACAGGGGAGGACACTGAAGCTTTCTTT	CSVDTGEDTEAFF
TRBV18	.	few	TRBJ2-5	TGTGCCAGCTCACCACGGGGGGAGACCCAGTACTTC	CASSPRGETQYF
TRBV29-1	TRBD1	.	TRBJ1-2	TGCAGCGTTAGGACAGGGTCAACTAATGGCTACACCTTC	CSVRTGSTNGYTF
TRBV7-8	.	many	TRBJ1-5	TGTGCCAGCAGCTTAGCGCTCAGTCAGCCCCAGCATTTT	CASSLALSQPQHF
TRBV6-5	.	.	TRBJ2-1	TGTGCCAGCAGTTGGACAAACAATGAGCAGTTCTTC	CASSWTNNEQFF
TRBV18	.	.	TRBJ2-3	TGTGCCAGCTCACCCGCTCTCCACCCAGGCCCTAGCACAGATACGCAGTATTTT	CASSPALHPGPSTDTQYF
TRBV7-3	.	.	TRBJ2-7	TGTGCCAGCAGCTTTGGAACAGCCGGAGAGCAGTACTTC	CASSFGTAGEQYF
TRBV20-1	.	few	TRBJ1-1	TGCAGTGCTAGTCTCTTCACTGAAGCTTTCTTT	CSASLFTEAFF
TRBV28	.	.	TRBJ2-7	TGTGCCAGCAGTACGCGCCGCGGCAGGGTGATAGCCTACGAGCAGTACTTC	CASSTRRGRVIAYEQYF
TRBV27	.	.	TRBJ2-1	TGTGCCAGCAGTTTAGGGTCAGGGGAGCAGTTCTTC	CASSLGSGEQFF
TRBV21-1	.	.	TRBJ2-3	TGTGCCACCGAGGCTAGCGGGGGCTCAGATACGCAGTATTTT	CATEASGGSDTQYF
TRBV7-9	.	.	TRBJ2-3	TGTGCCAGCAGCTTGAAGCGTTCTAGCACAGATACGCAGTATTTT	CASSLKRSSTDTQYF
TRBV7-6	TRBD2	.	TRBJ2-7	TGTGCCAGCAGCTTAGGTACTAGCGGGAGCTACGAGCAGTACTTC	CASSLGTSGSYEQYF
TRBV10-2	.	.	TRBJ1-5	TGCGCCAGCTCAAAGGGGGGGGATAATCAGCCCCAGCATTTT	CASSKGGDNQPQHF